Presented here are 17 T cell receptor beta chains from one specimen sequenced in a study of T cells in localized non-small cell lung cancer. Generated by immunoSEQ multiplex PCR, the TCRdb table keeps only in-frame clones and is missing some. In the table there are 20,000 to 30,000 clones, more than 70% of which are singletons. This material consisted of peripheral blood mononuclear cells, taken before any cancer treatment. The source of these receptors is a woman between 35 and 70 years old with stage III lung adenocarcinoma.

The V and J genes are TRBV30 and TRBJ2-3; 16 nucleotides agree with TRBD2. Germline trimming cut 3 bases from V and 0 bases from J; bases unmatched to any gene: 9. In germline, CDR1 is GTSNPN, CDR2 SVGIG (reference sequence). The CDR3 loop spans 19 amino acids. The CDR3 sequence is CAWSRTGTSGGGSTDTQYF. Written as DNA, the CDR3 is TGTGCCTGGAGCCGTACCGGGACTAGCGGGGGGGGAAGCACAGATACGCAGTATTTT.

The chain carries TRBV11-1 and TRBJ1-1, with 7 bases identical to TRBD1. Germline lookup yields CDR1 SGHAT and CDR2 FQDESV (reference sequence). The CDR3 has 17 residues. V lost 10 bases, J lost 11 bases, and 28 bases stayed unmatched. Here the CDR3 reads CATRRAMAGGLAKEAFF. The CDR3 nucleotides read TGTGCCACCCGCCGGGCCATGGCAGGGGGTCTCGCGAAGGAGGCTTTCTTT.

CDR3 in amino acids: CASSAGTGPYEQYF. In nucleotides, the CDR3 is TGTGCCAGCTCAGCCGGGACAGGTCCCTACGAGCAGTACTTC. The chain carries TRBV18 and TRBJ2-7, with 8 nucleotides matching TRBD1. Germline assignment: CDR1 KGHSH and CDR2 LQKENI. J gave up 2 bases and V 5 bases, and 5 bases lay outside the gene matches. CDR3 length: 14 residues.

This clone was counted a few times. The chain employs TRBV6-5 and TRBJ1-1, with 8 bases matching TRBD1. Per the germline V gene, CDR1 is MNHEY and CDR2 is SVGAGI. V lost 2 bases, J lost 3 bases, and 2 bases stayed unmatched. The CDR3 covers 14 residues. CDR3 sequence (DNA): TGTGCCAGCAGTTACAGGGACAGGTACACTGAAGCTTTCTTT. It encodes CASSYRDRYTEAFF.

The CDR3 sequence: CASSLGREGYNEQFF. CDR3 in DNA: TGTGCCAGCAGCTTGGGACGGGAGGGGTACAATGAGCAGTTCTTC. The J gene is TRBJ2-1, the V gene TRBV5-4, with 8 bases aligning to TRBD2. V trimming: 0 bases; J trimming: 4 bases; junction bases outside the gene matches: 3. The CDR3 contains 15 residues. Per the germline V gene, CDR1 is SGHNT and CDR2 is YYREEE (reference sequence).

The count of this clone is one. The CDR3 DNA is TGCGCCAGCAGCTTGAGGGGGGGGGCGCGGGAAAAACTGTTTTTT. It specifies CASSLRGGAREKLFF. The chain has TRBV5-1 and TRBJ1-4; D might be TRBD1 (6 bases). The ends were cut back, 1 base at V and 8 bases at J, with 15 bases in the middle. The CDR3 has 15 residues. Germline values: CDR1 SGHRS, CDR2 YFSETQ.

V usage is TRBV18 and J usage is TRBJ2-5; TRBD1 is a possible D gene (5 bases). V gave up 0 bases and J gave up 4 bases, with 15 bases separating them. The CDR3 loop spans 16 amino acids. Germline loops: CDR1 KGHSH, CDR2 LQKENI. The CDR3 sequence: CASSPPGQGRGETQYF. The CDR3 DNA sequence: TGTGCCAGCTCACCACCGGGCCAGGGCCGCGGAGAGACCCAGTACTTC.

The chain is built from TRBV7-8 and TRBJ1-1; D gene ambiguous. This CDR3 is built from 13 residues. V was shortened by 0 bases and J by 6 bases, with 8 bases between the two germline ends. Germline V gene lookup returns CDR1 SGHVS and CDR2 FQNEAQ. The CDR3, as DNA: TGTGCCAGCAGCTTAGCCGGGCTGGCTGAAGCTTTCTTT. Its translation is CASSLAGLAEAFF. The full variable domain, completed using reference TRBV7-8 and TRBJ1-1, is GAGVSQSPRYKVAKRGQDVALRCDPISGHVSLFWYQQALGQGPEFLTYFQNEAQLDKSGLPSDRFFAERPEGSVSTLKIQRTQQEDSAVYLCASSLAGLAEAFFGQGTRLTVV.

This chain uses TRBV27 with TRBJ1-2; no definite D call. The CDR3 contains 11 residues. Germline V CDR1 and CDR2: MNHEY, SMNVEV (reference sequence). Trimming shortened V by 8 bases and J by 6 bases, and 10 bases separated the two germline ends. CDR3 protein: CASPGRDGYTF. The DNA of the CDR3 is TGTGCCAGCCCCGGAAGGGATGGCTACACCTTC.

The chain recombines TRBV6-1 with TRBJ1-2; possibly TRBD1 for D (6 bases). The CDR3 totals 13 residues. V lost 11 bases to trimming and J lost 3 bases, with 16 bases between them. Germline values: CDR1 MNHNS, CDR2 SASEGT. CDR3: CALNREGDYGYTF. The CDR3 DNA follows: TGTGCCCTAAACAGGGAAGGGGACTATGGCTACACCTTC.

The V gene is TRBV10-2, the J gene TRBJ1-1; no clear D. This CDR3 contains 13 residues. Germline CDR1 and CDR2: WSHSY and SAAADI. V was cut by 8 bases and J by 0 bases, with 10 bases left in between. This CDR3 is CASSPEMNTEAFF. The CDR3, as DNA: TGCGCCAGCTCTCCAGAAATGAACACTGAAGCTTTCTTT.

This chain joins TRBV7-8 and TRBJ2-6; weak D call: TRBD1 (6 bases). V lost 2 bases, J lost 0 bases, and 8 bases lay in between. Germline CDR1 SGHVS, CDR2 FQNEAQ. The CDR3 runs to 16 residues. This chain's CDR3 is CASSLHRVSGANVLTF. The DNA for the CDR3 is TGTGCCAGCAGCTTACACAGGGTCTCTGGGGCCAACGTCCTGACTTTC.

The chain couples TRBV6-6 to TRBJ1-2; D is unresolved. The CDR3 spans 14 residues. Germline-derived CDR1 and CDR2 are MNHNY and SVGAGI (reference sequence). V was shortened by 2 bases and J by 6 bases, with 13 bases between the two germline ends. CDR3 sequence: CASSYLVAGDGYTF. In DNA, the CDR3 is TGTGCCAGCAGTTACCTGGTGGCAGGCGATGGCTACACCTTC.

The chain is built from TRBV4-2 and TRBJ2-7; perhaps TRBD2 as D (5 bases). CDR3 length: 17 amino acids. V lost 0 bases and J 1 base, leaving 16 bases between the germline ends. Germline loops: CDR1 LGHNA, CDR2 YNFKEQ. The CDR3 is CASSQDGRVGESYEQYF. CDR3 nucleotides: TGTGCCAGCAGCCAAGATGGAAGGGTCGGGGAATCCTACGAGCAGTACTTC.

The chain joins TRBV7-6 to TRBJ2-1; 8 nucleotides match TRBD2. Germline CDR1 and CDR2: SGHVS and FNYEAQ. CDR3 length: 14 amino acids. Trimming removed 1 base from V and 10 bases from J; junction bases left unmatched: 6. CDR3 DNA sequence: TGTGCCAGCAGCTTAGGTGCCGGGGGGGTCGAGCAGTTCTTC. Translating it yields CASSLGAGGVEQFF.

CDR3 region: CASSLASMGNTGELFF. In DNA, the CDR3 is TGCGCCAGCAGCTTGGCTAGCATGGGAAACACCGGGGAGCTGTTTTTT. The chain employs TRBV5-1 and TRBJ2-2, with D perhaps matching TRBD2 (5 bases). The germline CDR1 and CDR2 sequences are SGHRS and YFSETQ. V was pared by 0 bases and J by 2 bases, with 11 bases between. The length of the CDR3 is 16 residues.

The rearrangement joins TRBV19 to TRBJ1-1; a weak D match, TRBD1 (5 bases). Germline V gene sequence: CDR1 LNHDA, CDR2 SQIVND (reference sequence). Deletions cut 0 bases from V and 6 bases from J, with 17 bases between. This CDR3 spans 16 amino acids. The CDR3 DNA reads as TGTGCCAGTAGTATAGACTGGGGGGGACTTAGTTCTGAAGCTTTCTTT. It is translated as CASSIDWGGLSSEAFF.